Following are 3 T cell receptor beta chains from one sample sequenced in a study of cytomegalovirus exposure and HLA in healthy donors (dated by TCRdb to about 2017). Libraries were constructed by the immunoSEQ multiplex PCR assay. A mixture of 60 forward primers for TCR Vbeta segments and 13 reverse primers for TCR Jbeta segments was used in the multiplex PCR. Sourced from immuneACCESS, this table was stored by TCRdb with only in-frame sequences that have V and J called. A share of the clones is absent; for the studies checked, an unresolved V gene accounts for under half, and the remainder has no known explanation. The sample yields approximately 290,000 clones; approximately 80% were counted once. The ten largest clones take up more than 0.3% of the sample. The sample comprised PBMCs. These receptors were obtained from a girl aged 2-10 years in good health and CMV-seronegative.

V is TRBV4-1 and J is TRBJ2-7; TRBD2 aligns across 10 bases. This CDR3 has 16 residues. Germline values: CDR1 MGHRA, CDR2 YSYEKL. V lost 5 bases, J lost 3 bases, and 10 bases stayed unmatched. CDR3 sequence: CASSSFLAGEIYEQYF. For the CDR3, the DNA is TGCGCCAGCAGCTCATTCCTAGCGGGAGAGATCTACGAGCAGTACTTC.

CDR3 DNA sequence: TGTGCCAGCACTCTAGTACTAGCGGGAAGGGGTGAGCAGTTCTTC. Translating it yields CASTLVLAGRGEQFF. This chain links TRBV28 with TRBJ2-1, with TRBD2 matching 10 bases. The CDR3 has 15 residues. Germline loops: CDR1 MDHEN, CDR2 SYDVKM. J was trimmed by 9 bases and V by 7 bases; bases with no gene match: 12.

This chain uses TRBV27 with TRBJ2-2, with TRBD1 identical over 7 bases. J lost 4 bases, V lost 5 bases, and 7 bases had no gene match. CDR3 length equals 15 residues. Germline V gives CDR1 MNHEY, CDR2 SMNVEV (reference sequence). CDR3 sequence (DNA): TGTGCCAGCAGTGCCGGGACAGCCCTCACCGGGGAGCTGTTTTTT. It specifies CASSAGTALTGELFF.